These 15 T cell receptor beta chains came from one sample sequenced in a study of cytomegalovirus exposure and HLA in healthy donors. Libraries were prepared by immunoSEQ multiplex PCR; TCRdb keeps only in-frame clonotypes and omits some of them. The sample holds about 240,000 clones, roughly 86% seen once. What was sequenced was PBMCs. These TCRs come from a woman in her twenties or thirties in good health and CMV-seropositive.

The chain carries TRBV29-1 and TRBJ2-7, with 7 nucleotides matching TRBD1. Trimming took 1 base from V and 1 from J; bases not matched to a gene: 7. In germline, CDR1 is SQVTM, CDR2 ANQGSEA. This CDR3 comprises 15 residues. CDR3 sequence (DNA): TGCAGCGTTGAAGGTTCTAGACAGGGATCCTACGAGCAGTACTTC. Its translation: CSVEGSRQGSYEQYF.

The chain has TRBV7-9 and TRBJ2-7; no reliable D call. Per the germline V gene, CDR1 is SEHNR and CDR2 is FQNEAQ (reference sequence). This CDR3 region has 12 residues. V was clipped by 5 bases and J by 4 bases, with 9 bases between them. For the CDR3, the DNA is TGTGCCAGCAGCGTTGGGCCGTACGAGCAGTACTTC. This sequence encodes CASSVGPYEQYF. Drawing the rest from reference TRBV7-9 and TRBJ2-7, the complete variable domain is DTGVSQNPRHKITKRGQNVTFRCDPISEHNRLYWYRQTLGQGPEFLTYFQNEAQLEKSRLLSDRFSAERPKGSFSTLEIQRTEQGDSAMYLCASSVGPYEQYFGPGTRLTVT.

The J gene is TRBJ2-1, the V gene TRBV2; 7 bases are shared with TRBD2. CDR1 SNHLY and CDR2 FYNNEI come from the germline V gene. The CDR3 contains 15 residues. Losses at the gene ends were 9 bases for V and 2 bases for J; bases not matched to a gene: 10. The DNA for the CDR3 is TGTGCCAGTCGATTAGGCGGGGGTCCCTACAATGAGCAGTTCTTC. It codes for CASRLGGGPYNEQFF.

CDR3 sequence reads: CASSSFGGNWNNEQFF. The DNA for the CDR3 is TGTGCCAGCAGTTCCTTTGGAGGGAATTGGAACAATGAGCAGTTCTTC. The rearrangement joins TRBV27 to TRBJ2-1; maybe TRBD2 (6 bases). V lost 4 bases, J lost 5 bases, and 18 bases lay in between. This CDR3 has 16 amino acids. Germline V lookup: CDR1 MNHEY, CDR2 SMNVEV (reference sequence).

The CDR3 here is CAISPRGGELFF. The DNA for the CDR3 is TGTGCCATTTCCCCCAGGGGCGGGGAGCTGTTTTTT. The chain joins TRBV10-3 to TRBJ2-2; the D gene is possibly TRBD1 (6 bases). The CDR3 loop spans 12 amino acids. V was pared by 9 bases and J by 7 bases, with 12 bases between. Germline CDR1 reads ENHRY; CDR2 reads SYGVKD.

The V and J genes are TRBV4-1 and TRBJ2-7, with 11 bases lining up with TRBD1. V shed 4 bases and J 2 bases; nucleotides not matched to a gene: 4. The CDR3 has 15 residues. In germline, CDR1 is MGHRA, CDR2 YSYEKL. CDR3 DNA sequence: TGCGCCAGCAGCCCAGGACAGGGGGCGCCCTACGAGCAGTACTTC. It encodes CASSPGQGAPYEQYF.

V usage is TRBV18 and J usage is TRBJ2-7; TRBD1 aligns across 9 bases. After removal of 1 base from V and 5 bases from J, the junction contained 6 bases not matched to a gene. The CDR3 runs 15 residues. Germline values: CDR1 KGHSH, CDR2 LQKENI. CDR3 sequence (DNA): TGTGCCAGCTCACCACTAGGGACAGGGTCCCACGAGCAGTACTTC. This sequence encodes CASSPLGTGSHEQYF.

The sample holds a few counts of this clone. V gene TRBV6-4 combines with J gene TRBJ2-1; 12 nucleotides agree with TRBD1. The CDR3 is made up of 15 amino acids. Germline V gene lookup returns CDR1 MRHNA and CDR2 SNTAGT. The V and J ends lost 5 bases and 8 bases, in that order; junction bases with no gene match: 7. CDR3 amino acids: CASSSSGQGADEQFF. CDR3 in DNA: TGTGCCAGCAGTTCATCGGGACAGGGGGCAGATGAGCAGTTCTTC.

The sample holds one count of this clone. The chain employs TRBV7-9 and TRBJ2-7; D might be TRBD2 (5 bases). This CDR3 comprises 15 residues. Germline CDR1 and CDR2: SEHNR and FQNEAQ (reference sequence). V gave up 4 bases and J gave up 3 bases, with 16 bases separating them. CDR3 DNA sequence: TGTGCCAGCAGCTCCCCCGGCAGCGGAAGCTACGAGCAGTACTTC. It specifies CASSSPGSGSYEQYF.

V and J are TRBV27 and TRBJ2-2; maybe TRBD2 (5 bases). This CDR3 spans 15 amino acids. Between the trimmed V and J ends, which lost 4 bases and 1 base, there was a span of 10 bases. Germline V CDR1 and CDR2: MNHEY, SMNVEV (reference sequence). The CDR3 DNA is TGTGCCAGCAGTTACGGAGGAGGGAACACCGGGGAGCTGTTTTTT. Protein sequence: CASSYGGGNTGELFF.

The chain combines TRBV6-5 with TRBJ1-5, with TRBD1 as a possible D gene (5 bases). Germline V gene lookup returns CDR1 MNHEY and CDR2 SVGAGI. The CDR3 is 13 amino acids. Trimming cost V 2 bases and J 8 bases, with 10 bases left between them. The DNA of the CDR3 is TGTGCCAGCAGTTACGCCCTACAGGAGCCCCAGCATTTT. It is translated as CASSYALQEPQHF.

The chain couples TRBV6-4 to TRBJ2-6, with D tentatively TRBD1 (6 bases). V was pared by 2 bases and J by 2 bases, with 7 bases between. Germline-derived CDR1 and CDR2 are MRHNA and SNTAGT. The CDR3 is made up of 15 amino acids. CDR3 loop: CASSDGGAGANVLTF. The CDR3 nucleotides read TGTGCCAGCAGTGACGGGGGCGCTGGGGCCAACGTCCTGACTTTC.

The chain recombines TRBV18 with TRBJ1-5; 8 bases map to TRBD1. V gave up 2 bases and J gave up 5 bases; unmatched junction bases: 17. There are 19 residues in the CDR3. Germline V lookup: CDR1 KGHSH, CDR2 LQKENI. The CDR3 DNA sequence: TGTGCCAGCTCACCAGACCCCGGGACAGGTTTGATCGGGTATCAGCCCCAGCATTTT. It encodes CASSPDPGTGLIGYQPQHF.

This sequence joins TRBV9 and TRBJ2-2, with TRBD1 matching over 9 bases. This CDR3 is 15 amino acids long. The V gene end was trimmed by 4 bases and the J gene end by 7 bases; junction bases not matched to a gene: 8. The germline gives CDR1 SGDLS, CDR2 YYNGEE. The DNA of the CDR3 is TGTGCCAGCAGCTCCCGGGACAGGGAGAACGGGGAGCTGTTTTTT. This codes for CASSSRDRENGELFF.

This chain links TRBV2 with TRBJ2-3; 12 bases line up with TRBD2. Germline loops: CDR1 SNHLY, CDR2 FYNNEI. This CDR3 region has 16 residues. Trimming took 1 base from V and 9 from J; bases not matched to a gene: 8. CDR3 coding DNA: TGTGCCAGCAGTGAAGGGCTAGCGGGAGGGCAGAAAACGCAGTATTTT. Translating gives CASSEGLAGGQKTQYF.